Listed here are 23 T cell receptor beta chains from one sample, sequenced in a study of cytomegalovirus exposure and HLA in healthy donors. With 60 Vbeta and 13 Jbeta primers, the PCR was carried out. Using immunoSEQ multiplex PCR, the repertoire was profiled, and TCRdb retains in-frame clones only, with some absent. The repertoire consists of fewer than 200,000 clones, with around 73% occurring once and the leading ten covering about 2.4%. Sequenced input: PBMCs. These receptors were collected from a man aged 55 to 70 in good health and CMV-seronegative.

The chain is built from TRBV19 and TRBJ2-5; 13 positions match TRBD2. The germline V gene encodes CDR1 LNHDA and CDR2 SQIVND (reference sequence). This CDR3 is 15 amino acids long. J lost 2 bases, V lost 5 bases, and 2 bases had no gene match. Written as DNA, the CDR3 is TGTGCCAGTAGTGCACTAGCGGGGGGGCAAGAGACCCAGTACTTC. This encodes CASSALAGGQETQYF.

This chain uses TRBV6-1 with TRBJ1-1, with D perhaps TRBD1 (6 bases). Trimming removed 5 bases from V and 5 bases from J, with 12 bases in between. Germline assignment: CDR1 MNHNS and CDR2 SASEGT. The CDR3 contains 13 residues. This CDR3 reads CASSQNRVTEAFF. The CDR3 bases are TGTGCCAGCAGTCAAAACAGGGTTACTGAAGCTTTCTTT.

The chain uses TRBV6-5 and TRBJ1-3; D not certain. Per germline, CDR1 MNHEY and CDR2 SVGAGI. The CDR3 runs 15 residues. V lost 6 bases, J lost 0 bases, and 12 bases lay in between. CDR3 nucleotides: TGTGCCAGCAGGGCGGGAGTTAGCTCTGGAAACACCATATATTTT. Translated, it gives CASRAGVSSGNTIYF.

This chain connects TRBV5-4 to TRBJ2-1, with a possible D match to TRBD1 (6 bases). From germline, CDR1 is SGHNT and CDR2 YYREEE (reference sequence). This CDR3 is 13 amino acids long. The V gene lost 1 base and the J gene lost 10 bases, with 12 bases spanning the gap. CDR3 protein: CASSLKGVAEQFF. The CDR3 bases are TGTGCCAGCAGCTTGAAGGGGGTTGCGGAGCAGTTCTTC. Complete variable domain (other parts from reference TRBV5-4 and TRBJ2-1): ETGVTQSPTHLIKTRGQQVTLRCSSQSGHNTVSWYQQALGQGPQFIFQYYREEENGRGNFPPRFSGLQFPNYSSELNVNALELDDSALYLCASSLKGVAEQFFGPGTRLTVL.

The chain uses TRBV5-1 and TRBJ2-2, with 7 nucleotides matching TRBD2. With 0 bases clipped from V and 3 bases from J, the junction kept 5 bases outside the gene matches. The CDR3 has 16 residues. Germline V gives CDR1 SGHRS, CDR2 YFSETQ. The CDR3 spells CASSLETSRDTGELFF. As DNA, the CDR3 is TGCGCCAGCAGCTTGGAGACTAGCAGAGACACCGGGGAGCTGTTTTTT.

V is TRBV6-5 and J is TRBJ2-7; D is perhaps TRBD2 (7 bases). V was clipped by 6 bases and J by 3 bases, with 18 bases between them. The CDR3 has 15 amino acids. Germline V CDR1 and CDR2: MNHEY, SVGAGI. CDR3 nucleotide sequence: TGTGCCAGCAGGGGACCTGGGGGGGACAACTACGAGCAGTACTTC. As protein: CASRGPGGDNYEQYF.

The chain links TRBV10-2 to TRBJ2-2, with 13 nucleotides matching TRBD2. CDR1 is WSHSY, CDR2 SAAADI, per germline. There are 15 residues in the CDR3. V lost 6 bases to trimming and J lost 6 bases; unmatched junction nucleotides: 4. CDR3 residues: CASSTSGRAAGELFF. As DNA, the CDR3 is TGCGCCAGCAGCACTAGCGGGAGGGCTGCCGGGGAGCTGTTTTTT.

V and J are TRBV27 and TRBJ2-5; 13 nucleotides align to TRBD2. Looked up from germline, CDR1 is MNHEY and CDR2 is SMNVEV (reference sequence). With 6 bases clipped from V and 4 bases from J, the junction kept 8 bases outside the gene matches. CDR3 length: 16 amino acids. CDR3 loop: CASSWTSGGSGETQYF. CDR3 DNA: TGTGCCAGCAGCTGGACTAGCGGGGGATCGGGAGAGACCCAGTACTTC.

The chain uses TRBV6-1 and TRBJ2-5, with 10 bases lining up with TRBD2. V dropped 4 bases and J dropped 7; count of bases not matched to a gene: 9. Germline V gives CDR1 MNHNS, CDR2 SASEGT. The CDR3 loop spans 15 amino acids. The CDR3 spells CASSAGTSAEGTQYF. The CDR3 DNA sequence: TGTGCCAGCAGTGCAGGGACTAGCGCGGAAGGGACCCAGTACTTC.

The chain combines TRBV9 with TRBJ1-5; D may be TRBD1 (5 bases). CDR1 and CDR2 from the germline V gene are SGDLS and YYNGEE. CDR3 length: 15 amino acids. The V end was cut by 4 bases, the J end by 1 base, with 12 bases between. CDR3: CASSTTAISNQPQHF. The CDR3, as DNA: TGTGCCAGCAGCACGACAGCGATCAGCAATCAGCCCCAGCATTTT.

This clone showed up just a few times. This sample also contains other DNA sequences that code for the same CDR3. The rearrangement uses TRBV15 and TRBJ1-1; D gene ambiguous. This CDR3 region has 13 residues. Germline CDR1 LNHNV, CDR2 YYDKDF (reference sequence). V lost 0 bases, J lost 5 bases, and 7 bases lay in between. CDR3: CATSRDSGTEAFF. CDR3 nucleotide sequence: TGTGCCACCAGCAGAGACTCAGGTACTGAAGCTTTCTTT.

The rearrangement joins TRBV6-1 to TRBJ1-1; the match to TRBD1 covers 9 bases. CDR3 size: 14 residues. Trimming at V came to 6 bases and at J to 7 bases, leaving 9 bases not matched to a gene. The germline CDR1 and CDR2 sequences are MNHNS and SASEGT. The DNA for the CDR3 is TGTGCCAGCAGCTATGGGACAGGGAGGTTTGAAGCTTTCTTT. Amino acid sequence: CASSYGTGRFEAFF.

This clone was detected a few times. The V gene is TRBV6-1, the J gene TRBJ1-6; a weak D match, TRBD1 (5 bases). V lost 4 bases, J lost 9 bases, and 16 bases lay in between. This CDR3 region has 15 residues. Germline V gene data show CDR1 as MNHNS and CDR2 as SASEGT. The CDR3 reads CASSGWGFRGSPLHF. Written as DNA, the CDR3 is TGTGCCAGCAGTGGCTGGGGCTTTAGGGGTTCACCCCTCCACTTT.

The J gene is TRBJ2-2, the V gene TRBV6-4, with TRBD2 identical over 9 bases. The germline V gene has CDR1 MRHNA and CDR2 SNTAGT. V gave up 4 bases and J gave up 4 bases; unmatched junction bases: 4. This CDR3 has 15 amino acids. The CDR3 spells CASSVTSGATGELFF. The CDR3 coding sequence is TGTGCCAGCAGTGTGACTAGCGGAGCCACCGGGGAGCTGTTTTTT.

The V call is TRBV28, the J call TRBJ2-1; D gene ambiguous. Trimming took off 2 bases at V and 1 base at J, with 12 bases between the two ends. This CDR3 contains 16 residues. The V gene's germline CDR1 is MDHEN and CDR2 SYDVKM. This CDR3 reads CASSLVSLESYNEQFF. The CDR3, as DNA: TGTGCCAGCAGTTTAGTCTCGCTAGAATCCTACAATGAGCAGTTCTTC.

The chain combines TRBV28 with TRBJ2-5, with 14 positions matching TRBD2. Germline-derived CDR1 and CDR2 are MDHEN and SYDVKM. Unmatched junction bases numbered 6, after V lost 1 base and J lost 5 bases. The CDR3 is 17 residues long. CDR3 sequence: CASSLSQGLAGVETQYF. The CDR3 DNA reads as TGTGCCAGCAGTTTATCCCAGGGACTAGCGGGAGTTGAGACCCAGTACTTC.

For the CDR3, the DNA is TGCGCCAGCAGCTTCCAGGGATCTAACACTGAAGCTTTCTTT. Its protein is CASSFQGSNTEAFF. The chain links TRBV5-1 to TRBJ1-1; weak D call: TRBD1 (5 bases). There are 14 residues in the CDR3. V lost 2 bases and J 2 bases, leaving 10 bases between the germline ends. The germline V gene has CDR1 SGHRS and CDR2 YFSETQ.

The chain employs TRBV7-9 and TRBJ2-4, with TRBD1 identical over 7 bases. The CDR3 has 14 amino acids. Germline V CDR1 and CDR2: SEHNR, FQNEAQ (reference sequence). J lost 7 bases, V lost 5 bases, and 8 bases had no gene match. CDR3 sequence reads: CASSGGQTRNIQYF. The CDR3 nucleotides read TGTGCCAGCAGCGGGGGACAGACGAGGAACATTCAGTACTTC.

This sequence joins TRBV19 and TRBJ2-5, with 7 bases identical to TRBD1. This CDR3 is 16 amino acids long. The trim removed 9 bases at V and 4 bases at J, leaving 17 bases unmatched. The V gene's germline CDR1 is LNHDA and CDR2 SQIVND (reference sequence). The CDR3: CASRASRTGEVETQYF. DNA of the CDR3: TGTGCCAGCCGAGCCTCAAGGACAGGAGAGGTAGAGACCCAGTACTTC.

The genes are TRBV2 and TRBJ2-7; 8 nucleotides line up with TRBD1. The trim removed 7 bases at V and 9 bases at J, leaving 17 bases unmatched. The CDR3 is made up of 15 amino acids. In germline, CDR1 is SNHLY, CDR2 FYNNEI. CDR3: CASMRPGTGPWWQYF. Written as DNA, the CDR3 is TGTGCCAGCATGAGGCCCGGGACAGGACCCTGGTGGCAGTACTTC.

About this clone itself: The junction differs from germline at one of its ends, possibly a read error. CDR3: CASHTGGALRNYGYPF. The CDR3 bases are TGTGCCAGCCATACTGGGGGGGCCCTCCGTAACTATGGCTACCCCTTC. The chain couples TRBV27 to TRBJ1-2; weak D call: TRBD1 (6 bases). Per germline, CDR1 MNHEY and CDR2 SMNVEV (reference sequence). This CDR3 comprises 16 residues.

This rearrangement joins TRBV18 to TRBJ2-5, with D possibly being TRBD2 (5 bases). The V gene's germline CDR1 is KGHSH and CDR2 LQKENI. Between the trimmed V and J ends, which lost 2 bases and 1 base, there was a span of 11 bases. This CDR3 has 15 residues. In DNA form, the CDR3 reads TGTGCCAGCTCACCAGCGATAGGGAGCCAAGAGACCCAGTACTTC. Translated: CASSPAIGSQETQYF.

The chain links TRBV7-2 to TRBJ2-7, with a possible D match to TRBD2 (6 bases). From germline, CDR1 is SGHTA and CDR2 FQGNSA. Trimming cost V 1 base and J 2 bases, with 9 bases left between them. There are 14 residues in the CDR3. This CDR3 is CASSLGGIPYEQYF. In DNA, the CDR3 is TGTGCCAGCAGCTTAGGCGGGATACCCTACGAGCAGTACTTC.